The 8 T cell receptor beta chains reported below all come from one sample, sequenced in a study of T-cell memory formation after mild COVID-19. TCRdb re-derived calls from the 5' RACE reads in MiXCR, one entry per CDR3 protein. Found here are about 400,000 distinct CDR3 sequences, around a sixth of them singletons; the top ten hold roughly 21%. Sequencing was done on a sample of PBMCs or a T cell subset sorted from them (not recorded which). The source is a man aged 18 to 29 who had mild COVID-19 (a few samples of this study predate the infection). Cell type and time point are not known.

The sample holds a few counts of this clonotype. V gene TRBV6-2 or TRBV6-3 combines with J gene TRBJ2-2, with 8 bases aligning to TRBD2. Germline V gene lookup returns CDR1 MNHEY and CDR2 SVGEGT. The CDR3 spans 16 residues. The V gene end was trimmed by 2 bases and the J gene end by 6 bases; junction bases not matched to a gene: 8. The CDR3 DNA is TGTGCCAGCAGTTACGTACTAGCGGTTAAACCCGGGGAGCTGTTTTTT. The encoded protein is CASSYVLAVKPGELFF.

V is TRBV6-6 and J is TRBJ2-5; D remains ambiguous. This CDR3 is built from 14 residues. Germline lookup yields CDR1 MNHNY and CDR2 SVGAGI (reference sequence). Trimming removed 0 bases at V and 0 bases at J, with 5 bases between. CDR3 nucleotide sequence: TGTGCCAGCAGTTACTCTCGGAACCAAGAGACCCAGTACTTC. Translation: CASSYSRNQETQYF.

Only a few counts were recorded for this clonotype. The chain carries TRBV7-2 and TRBJ1-3; D uncertain. The CDR3 has 14 amino acids. V lost 5 bases and J lost 4, with 12 bases in between. Germline loops: CDR1 SGHTA, CDR2 FQGNSA. The CDR3 sequence: CASSPQTGGNTIYF. In DNA form, the CDR3 reads TGTGCCAGCAGCCCCCAAACGGGGGGAAACACCATATATTTT.

The sample holds a few counts of this clonotype. This sequence joins TRBV4-2 and TRBJ2-1; 10 nucleotides match TRBD1. Germline CDR1 and CDR2: LGHNA and YNFKEQ. The CDR3 consists of 15 residues. J was trimmed by 8 bases and V by 1 base; bases with no gene match: 5. The CDR3 is CASSQVGQGGDEQFF. As DNA, the CDR3 is TGTGCCAGCAGCCAAGTTGGACAGGGGGGCGATGAGCAGTTCTTC.

The table lists this clonotype with many counts. The V call is TRBV11-2, the J call TRBJ2-3; TRBD2 matches 14 bases. CDR3 length: 16 amino acids. Unmatched junction bases numbered 3, after V lost 5 bases and J lost 2 bases. The germline V gene encodes CDR1 SGHAT and CDR2 FQNNGV. CDR3 sequence reads: CASSQTSGGVTDTQYF. The CDR3, as DNA: TGTGCCAGCAGCCAGACTAGCGGGGGGGTCACAGATACGCAGTATTTT. Combining the CDR3 with reference TRBV11-2 and TRBJ2-3 gives the whole variable domain EAGVAQSPRYKIIEKRQSVAFWCNPISGHATLYWYQQILGQGPKLLIQFQNNGVVDDSQLPKDRFSAERLKGVDSTLKIQPAKLEDSAVYLCASSQTSGGVTDTQYFGPGTRLTVL.

The V gene is TRBV10-3, the J gene TRBJ2-1; 7 nucleotides match TRBD2. The CDR3 totals 17 residues. CDR1 and CDR2 from the germline V gene are ENHRY and SYGVKD. Losses at the gene ends were 0 bases for V and 4 bases for J; bases not matched to a gene: 9. CDR3 in DNA: TGTGCCATCAGTGAGTCCGGTCGGGTCGGGGGGTACAATGAGCAGTTCTTC. Protein sequence: CAISESGRVGGYNEQFF.

This clonotype was seen more than once but under ten times. The chain combines TRBV7-9 with TRBJ1-1, with TRBD1 matching over 7 bases. Per germline, CDR1 SEHNR and CDR2 FQNEAQ (reference sequence). The CDR3 sequence is 16 residues long. The junction had 10 bases not matched to a gene; V was cut back by 5 bases and J by 1 base. The CDR3 spells CASSDSTGLGNTEAFF. The CDR3 nucleotides read TGTGCCAGCAGCGACTCGACAGGGCTTGGGAACACTGAAGCTTTCTTT.

This clonotype was found many times. This chain links TRBV6-2 or TRBV6-3 with TRBJ2-3; no firm D call. The CDR3 is made up of 11 amino acids. V lost 0 bases, J lost 7 bases, and 2 bases lay in between. Germline CDR1 and CDR2: MNHEY and SVGEGT. Here the CDR3 reads CASSYSYTQYF. CDR3 coding DNA: TGTGCCAGCAGTTACTCCTATACGCAGTATTTT.